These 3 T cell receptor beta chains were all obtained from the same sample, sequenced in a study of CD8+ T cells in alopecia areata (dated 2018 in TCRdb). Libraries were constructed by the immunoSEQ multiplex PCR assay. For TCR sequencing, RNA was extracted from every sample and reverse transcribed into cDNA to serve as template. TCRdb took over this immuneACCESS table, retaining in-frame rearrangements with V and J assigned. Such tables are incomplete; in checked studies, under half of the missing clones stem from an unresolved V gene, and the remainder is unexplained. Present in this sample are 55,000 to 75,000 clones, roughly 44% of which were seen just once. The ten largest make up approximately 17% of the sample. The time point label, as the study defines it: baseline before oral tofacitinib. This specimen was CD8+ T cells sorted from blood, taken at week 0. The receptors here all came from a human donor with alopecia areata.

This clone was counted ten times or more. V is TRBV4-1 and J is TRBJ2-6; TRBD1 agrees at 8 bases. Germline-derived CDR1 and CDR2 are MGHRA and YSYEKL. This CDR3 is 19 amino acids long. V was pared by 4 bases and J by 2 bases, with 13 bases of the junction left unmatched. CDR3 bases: TGCGCCAGCAGCCTTAGGACAGGGTCGGCCCTAGCTGGGGCCAACGTCCTGACTTTC. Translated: CASSLRTGSALAGANVLTF.

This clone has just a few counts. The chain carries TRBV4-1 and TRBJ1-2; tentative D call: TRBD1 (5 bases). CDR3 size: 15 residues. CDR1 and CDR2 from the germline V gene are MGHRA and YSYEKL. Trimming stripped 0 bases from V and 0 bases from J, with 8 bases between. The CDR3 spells CASSQEGRANYGYTF. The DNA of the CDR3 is TGCGCCAGCAGCCAAGAGGGCAGGGCTAACTATGGCTACACCTTC.

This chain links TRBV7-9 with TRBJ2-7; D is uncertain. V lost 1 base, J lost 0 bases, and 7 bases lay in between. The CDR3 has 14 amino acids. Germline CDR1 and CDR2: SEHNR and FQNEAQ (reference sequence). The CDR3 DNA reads TGTGCCAGCAGCTTAGACTTTCCCTCCTACGAGCAGTACTTC. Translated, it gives CASSLDFPSYEQYF. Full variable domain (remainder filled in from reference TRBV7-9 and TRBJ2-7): DTGVSQNPRHKITKRGQNVTFRCDPISEHNRLYWYRQTLGQGPEFLTYFQNEAQLEKSRLLSDRFSAERPKGSFSTLEIQRTEQGDSAMYLCASSLDFPSYEQYFGPGTRLTVT.